The sequence of this TCR beta chain was determined in a study of OX40 agonist ivuxolimab in advanced cancers. Profiled with immunoSEQ multiplex PCR; TCRdb holds only in-frame clones, not every one. This sample has fewer than 25,000 clones, with under 85% found just once. V gave up 3 bases and J gave up 7 bases, with 16 bases separating them. CDR3 length: 15 residues. CDR1 and CDR2 from the germline V gene are ENHRY and SYGVKD. V gene TRBV10-3 combines with J gene TRBJ1-5; the D is unclear. The sequencing here drew on CD4+ or CD8+ T cells sorted from blood, taken in a trial of the OX40 agonist ivuxolimab. The sequence came from an adult with an advanced solid tumor such as melanoma, head and neck, liver or kidney cancer. The CDR3 loop is CAISDPNQGVQPQHF. CDR3 sequence (DNA): TGTGCCATCAGTGACCCTAACCAAGGAGTACAGCCCCAGCATTTT.